This record covers a single T cell receptor (beta chain). The germline CDR1 and CDR2 sequences are MNHEY and SVGAGI. The V and J ends lost 6 bases and 6 bases respectively, with 12 bases between them. This CDR3 has 12 amino acids. These data belong to a study of cytomegalovirus exposure and HLA in healthy donors. PCR used 60 Vbeta primers and 13 Jbeta primers. Profiling relied on immunoSEQ multiplex PCR, and the TCRdb table lists in-frame clones only, not all of them. In the table there are some 60,000 clones, about 79% of which are singletons. The source is a man aged 40-55 years in good health and CMV-seronegative. Sequencing used PBMCs. J is TRBJ2-7 and V is TRBV6-5; D remains ambiguous. The CDR3 reads CASRPLEGEQYF. CDR3 sequence (DNA): TGTGCCAGCAGGCCTCTAGAAGGCGAGCAGTACTTC.